This TCR beta chain comes out of a study of OX40 agonist ivuxolimab in advanced cancers. In terms of the full investigation: The costimulatory receptor OX40 (CD134) was targeted by ivuxolimab, a fully human IgG2 agonistic monoclonal antibody. Prior anti-PD-1, anti-PD-L1 or anti-CTLA-4 therapy was permitted, and checkpoint inhibitors had been received by roughly two fifths of dose-escalation patients. The paper covers the monotherapy dose-escalation part of the phase I ivuxolimab trial, which included N of about 51 patients. Three dose-escalation patients achieved partial responses, one with hepatocellular carcinoma and two with cutaneous melanoma. Of the approximately 50 dose-escalation patients, hepatocellular carcinoma was present in about 19, melanoma in around 15, renal cell carcinoma in 9 and head and neck cancer in 9. In the dose-escalation cohort, 82.7% of patients were male, and the mean age was approximately 55 years, with a range of about 23 to 85. Peripheral TCRbeta sequencing aimed to test whether ivuxolimab altered TCR sequence diversity and caused clonal T-cell expansion. Intravenous ivuxolimab was administered to patients every 2 weeks at six dose levels: 0.01, 0.1, 0.3, 1.5, 3 and 10 mg/kg. Broad study findings and their caveats: Clonal expansion of both CD4+ and CD8+ blood T cells was observed from baseline to week 6 at doses 0.1 to 3.0 mg/kg. Low levels of normalized T-cell clonal expansion were also shown by some nonresponding patients. The antigen specificity of the peripheral T cells that underwent clonal expansion was not determined. In partial responders in the 0.1-3.0 mg/kg groups, normalized peripheral clonal expansion was found to be among the lowest, especially among CD8+ T cells. After ivuxolimab, expanded clones were on average more numerous among CD8+ T cells than among CD4+ T cells.

CDR1 and CDR2 are drawn from the germline V gene: SGHVS, FQNEAQ. Here V drops 1 base and J drops 0 bases, and the junction holds 7 bases not matched to any gene. Its CDR3 holds 17 amino acids, cysteine through phenylalanine. Only the CDR3 DNA is retained, 51 bases long and in frame from the first base. For sequencing of the TCRbeta CDR3 region, genomic DNA was extracted from the sorted cells. The immunoSEQ Assay was used for sequencing of TCRbeta CDR3 regions. TCRdb took this table from immuneACCESS and kept in-frame rearrangements with V and J called. Such tables lack part of the clones; where checked against another copy, unresolved V genes explain under half of the gap, and the rest is unexplained. Here the sample has 25,000 to 30,000 clones; 90% occur a single time. The ten largest account for approximately 24% of the sample. On this clone itself: Its recognized antigen is unknown. No much larger clonotype is one base removed from it; base qualities were not supplied.

The trial excluded patients who had a history of autoimmune disease or were on systemic immunosuppression. Peripheral blood for TCR sequencing was collected from all dose cohorts at baseline, on cycle 4 day 1, and on cycle 7 day 1. Samples came from an open-label, multicenter, first-in-human phase I dose-escalation trial of ivuxolimab. Adults with locally advanced or metastatic head and neck squamous cell, hepatocellular, melanoma or renal cell carcinoma were enrolled in the trial. Before TCR sequencing, CD4+ and CD8+ T cells were separately sorted from peripheral blood. Specimen: CD4+ or CD8+ T cells sorted from blood, collected in a trial of the OX40 agonist ivuxolimab. In this chain, TRBV7-8 is recombined with TRBJ1-2, and 8 junctional nucleotides match TRBD1. The clonotype was recovered from an adult with an advanced solid tumor such as melanoma, head and neck, liver or kidney cancer. The nucleotide sequence reads TGTGCCAGCAGCTTAGGGACAGGGAGGGTAGCTAACTATGGCTACACCTTC. This is translated as CASSLGTGRVANYGYTF.